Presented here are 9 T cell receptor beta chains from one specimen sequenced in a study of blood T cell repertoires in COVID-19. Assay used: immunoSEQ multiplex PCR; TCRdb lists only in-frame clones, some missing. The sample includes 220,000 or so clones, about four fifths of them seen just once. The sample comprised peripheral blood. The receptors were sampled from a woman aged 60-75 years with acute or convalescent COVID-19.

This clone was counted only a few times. The CDR3 DNA follows: TGTGCCAGCAGTGAAGCGCCCAGGGCAGCGTATGGCTACACCTTC. Its translation is CASSEAPRAAYGYTF. J is TRBJ1-2 and V is TRBV6-1; D may be TRBD1 (5 bases). CDR1 and CDR2 (germline): MNHNS, SASEGT. With 0 bases removed from V and 5 bases from J, the gap between germline ends came to 13 bases. The CDR3 consists of 15 residues.

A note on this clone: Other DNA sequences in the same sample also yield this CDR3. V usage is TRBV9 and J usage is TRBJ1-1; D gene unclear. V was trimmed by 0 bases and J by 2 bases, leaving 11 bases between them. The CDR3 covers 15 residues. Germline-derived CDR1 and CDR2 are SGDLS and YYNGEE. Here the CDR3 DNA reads TGTGCCAGCAGCGTAGATGGGCGGGAAAACACTGAAGCTTTCTTT. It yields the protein CASSVDGRENTEAFF.

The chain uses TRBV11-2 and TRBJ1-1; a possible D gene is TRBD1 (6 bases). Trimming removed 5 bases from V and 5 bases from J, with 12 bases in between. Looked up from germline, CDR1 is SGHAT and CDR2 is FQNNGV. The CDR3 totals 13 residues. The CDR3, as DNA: TGTGCCAGCAGCCTCAGGGGAGATACTGAAGCTTTCTTT. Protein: CASSLRGDTEAFF.

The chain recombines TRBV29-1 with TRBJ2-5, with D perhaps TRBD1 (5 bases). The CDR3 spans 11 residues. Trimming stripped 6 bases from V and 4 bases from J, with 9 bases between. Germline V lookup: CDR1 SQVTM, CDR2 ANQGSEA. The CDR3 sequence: CSVGATETQYF. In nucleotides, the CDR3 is TGCAGCGTAGGGGCCACAGAGACCCAGTACTTC.

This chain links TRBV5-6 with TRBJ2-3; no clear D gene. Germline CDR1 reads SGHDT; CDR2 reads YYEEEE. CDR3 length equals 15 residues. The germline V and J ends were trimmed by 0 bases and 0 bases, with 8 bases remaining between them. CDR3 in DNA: TGTGCCAGCAGCTTGGGGCAAGTCAGCACAGATACGCAGTATTTT. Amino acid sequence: CASSLGQVSTDTQYF.

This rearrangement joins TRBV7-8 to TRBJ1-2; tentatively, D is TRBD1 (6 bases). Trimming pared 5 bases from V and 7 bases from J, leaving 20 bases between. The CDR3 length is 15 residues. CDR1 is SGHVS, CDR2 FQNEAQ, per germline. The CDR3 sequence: CASSPDGRGLGGYTF. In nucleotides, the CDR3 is TGTGCCAGCAGCCCCGACGGCAGGGGATTGGGTGGCTACACCTTC.

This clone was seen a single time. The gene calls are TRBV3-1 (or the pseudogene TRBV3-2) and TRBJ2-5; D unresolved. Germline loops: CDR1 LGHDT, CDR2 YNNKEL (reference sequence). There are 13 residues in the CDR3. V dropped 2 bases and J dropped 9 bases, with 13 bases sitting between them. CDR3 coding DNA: TGTGCCAGCAGCCAACGGGTGCCTAACGCCCAGTACTTC. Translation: CASSQRVPNAQYF.

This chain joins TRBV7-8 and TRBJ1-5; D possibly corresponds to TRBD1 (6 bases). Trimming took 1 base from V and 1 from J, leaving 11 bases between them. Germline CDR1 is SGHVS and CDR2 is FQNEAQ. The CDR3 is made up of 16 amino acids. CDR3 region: CASSLGPTGSNQPQHF. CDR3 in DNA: TGTGCCAGCAGCTTAGGTCCGACAGGAAGCAATCAGCCCCAGCATTTT.

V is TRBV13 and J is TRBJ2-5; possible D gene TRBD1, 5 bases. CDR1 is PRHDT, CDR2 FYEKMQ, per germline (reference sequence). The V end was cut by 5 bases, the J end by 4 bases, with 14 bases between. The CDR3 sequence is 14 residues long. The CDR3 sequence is CASSIARQRETQYF. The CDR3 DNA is TGTGCCAGCAGCATAGCAAGACAGAGAGAGACCCAGTACTTC.